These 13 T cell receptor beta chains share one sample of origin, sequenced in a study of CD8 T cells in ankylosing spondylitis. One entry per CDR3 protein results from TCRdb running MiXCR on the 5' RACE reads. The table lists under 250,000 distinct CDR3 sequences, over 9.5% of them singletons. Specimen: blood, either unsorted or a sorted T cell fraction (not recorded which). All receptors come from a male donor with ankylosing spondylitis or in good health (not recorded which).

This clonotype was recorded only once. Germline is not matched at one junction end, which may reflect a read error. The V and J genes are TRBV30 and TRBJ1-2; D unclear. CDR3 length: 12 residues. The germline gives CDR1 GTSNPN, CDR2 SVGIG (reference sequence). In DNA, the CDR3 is TGTGCCTGGAGTGTACGGGTGACATTGCCGCTCTTC. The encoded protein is CAWSVRVTLPLF.

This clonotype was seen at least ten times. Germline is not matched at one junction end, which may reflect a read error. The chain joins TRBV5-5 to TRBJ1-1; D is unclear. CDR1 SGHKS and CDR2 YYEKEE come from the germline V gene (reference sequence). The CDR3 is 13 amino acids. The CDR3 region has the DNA TGTGCCAGCAGCTCACCCTTCTTAGACGGGGAGGCATTT. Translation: CASSSPFLDGEAF.

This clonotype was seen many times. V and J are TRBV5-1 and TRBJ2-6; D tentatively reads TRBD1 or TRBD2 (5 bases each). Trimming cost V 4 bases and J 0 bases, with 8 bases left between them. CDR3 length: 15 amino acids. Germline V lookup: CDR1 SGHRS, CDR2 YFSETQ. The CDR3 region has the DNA TGCGCCAGCAGCGGGGGAGTCTCTGGGGCCAACGTCCTGACTTTC. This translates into CASSGGVSGANVLTF.

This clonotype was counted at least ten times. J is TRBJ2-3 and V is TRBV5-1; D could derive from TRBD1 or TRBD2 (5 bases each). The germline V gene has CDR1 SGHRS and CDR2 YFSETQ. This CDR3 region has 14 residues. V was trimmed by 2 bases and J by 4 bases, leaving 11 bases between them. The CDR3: CASSLPGPPDTQYF. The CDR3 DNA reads TGCGCCAGCAGCTTACCGGGACCCCCAGATACGCAGTATTTT.

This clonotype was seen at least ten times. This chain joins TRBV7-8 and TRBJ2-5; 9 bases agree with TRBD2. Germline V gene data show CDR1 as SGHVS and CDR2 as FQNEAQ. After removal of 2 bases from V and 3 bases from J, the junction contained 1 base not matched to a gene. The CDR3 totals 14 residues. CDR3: CASSLRLAEETQYF. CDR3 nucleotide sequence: TGTGCCAGCAGCTTAAGACTAGCGGAAGAGACCCAGTACTTC. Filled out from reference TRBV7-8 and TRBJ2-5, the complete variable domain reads GAGVSQSPRYKVAKRGQDVALRCDPISGHVSLFWYQQALGQGPEFLTYFQNEAQLDKSGLPSDRFFAERPEGSVSTLKIQRTQQEDSAVYLCASSLRLAEETQYFGPGTRLLVL.

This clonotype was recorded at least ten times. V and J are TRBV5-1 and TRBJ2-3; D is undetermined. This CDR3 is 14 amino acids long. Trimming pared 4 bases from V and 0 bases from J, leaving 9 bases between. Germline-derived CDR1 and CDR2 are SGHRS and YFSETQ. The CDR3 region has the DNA TGCGCCAGCAGCCCGGTGGGGAGCACAGATACGCAGTATTTT. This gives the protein CASSPVGSTDTQYF.

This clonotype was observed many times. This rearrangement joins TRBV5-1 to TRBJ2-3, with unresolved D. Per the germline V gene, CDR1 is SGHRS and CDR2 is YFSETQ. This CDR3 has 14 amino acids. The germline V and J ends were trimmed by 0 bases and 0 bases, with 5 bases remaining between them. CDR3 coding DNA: TGCGCCAGCAGCTTGGAACCCAGCACAGATACGCAGTATTTT. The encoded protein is CASSLEPSTDTQYF.

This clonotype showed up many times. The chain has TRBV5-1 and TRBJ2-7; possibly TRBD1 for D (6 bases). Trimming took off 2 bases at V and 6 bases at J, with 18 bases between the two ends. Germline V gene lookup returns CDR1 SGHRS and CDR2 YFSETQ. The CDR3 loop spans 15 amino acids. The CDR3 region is CASSLYRDPVREQYF. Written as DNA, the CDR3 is TGCGCCAGCAGCTTATACAGGGACCCGGTACGCGAGCAGTACTTC.

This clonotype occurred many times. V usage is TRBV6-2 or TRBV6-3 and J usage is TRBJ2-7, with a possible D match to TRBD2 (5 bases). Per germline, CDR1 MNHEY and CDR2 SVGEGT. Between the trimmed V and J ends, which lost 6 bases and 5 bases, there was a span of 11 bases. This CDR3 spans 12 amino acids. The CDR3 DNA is TGTGCCAGCAGCCCGTTCGGGAACGAGCAGTACTTC. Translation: CASSPFGNEQYF.

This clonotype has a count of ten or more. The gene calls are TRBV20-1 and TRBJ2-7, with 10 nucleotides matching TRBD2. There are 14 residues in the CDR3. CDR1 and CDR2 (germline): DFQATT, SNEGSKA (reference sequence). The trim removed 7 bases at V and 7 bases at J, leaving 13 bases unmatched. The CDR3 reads CSGQREGQVLEQYF. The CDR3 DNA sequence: TGCAGTGGACAGCGGGAGGGACAAGTCTTGGAGCAGTACTTC.

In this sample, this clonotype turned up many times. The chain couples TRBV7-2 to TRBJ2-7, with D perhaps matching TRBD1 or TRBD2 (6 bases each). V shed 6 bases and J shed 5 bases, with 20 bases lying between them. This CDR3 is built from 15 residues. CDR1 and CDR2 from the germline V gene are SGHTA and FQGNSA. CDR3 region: CASSYTEGRGNEQYF. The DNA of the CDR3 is TGTGCCAGCAGTTATACGGAGGGAAGGGGGAACGAGCAGTACTTC.

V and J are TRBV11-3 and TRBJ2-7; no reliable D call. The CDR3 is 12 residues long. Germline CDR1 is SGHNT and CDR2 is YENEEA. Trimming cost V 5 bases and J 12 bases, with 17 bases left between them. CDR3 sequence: CASSPSHSSTYF. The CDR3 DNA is TGTGCCAGCAGCCCCTCGCACAGTTCAACGTACTTC.

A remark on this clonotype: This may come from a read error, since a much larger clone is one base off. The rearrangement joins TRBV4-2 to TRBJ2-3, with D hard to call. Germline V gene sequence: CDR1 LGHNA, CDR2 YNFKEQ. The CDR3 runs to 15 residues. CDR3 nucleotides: TGTACCAGCAGCCAAGATTCAAGGGCCGCAGATACGCAGTATTTT. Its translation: CTSSQDSRAADTQYF.